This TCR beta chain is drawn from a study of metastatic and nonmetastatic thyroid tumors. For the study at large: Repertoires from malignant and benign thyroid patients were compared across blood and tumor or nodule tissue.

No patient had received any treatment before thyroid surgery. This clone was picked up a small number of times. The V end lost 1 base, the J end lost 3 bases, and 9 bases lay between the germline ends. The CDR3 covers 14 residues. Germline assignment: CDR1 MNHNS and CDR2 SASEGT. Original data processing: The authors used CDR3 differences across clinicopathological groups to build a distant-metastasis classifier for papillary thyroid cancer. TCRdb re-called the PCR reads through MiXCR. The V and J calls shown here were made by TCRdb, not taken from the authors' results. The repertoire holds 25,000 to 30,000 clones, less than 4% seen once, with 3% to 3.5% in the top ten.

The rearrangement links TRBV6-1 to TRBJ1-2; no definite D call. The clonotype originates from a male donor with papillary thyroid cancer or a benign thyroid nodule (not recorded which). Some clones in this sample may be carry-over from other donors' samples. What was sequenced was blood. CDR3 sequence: CASSEDRQHYGYTF. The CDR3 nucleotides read TGTGCCAGCAGTGAAGACCGGCAGCACTATGGCTACACCTTC.